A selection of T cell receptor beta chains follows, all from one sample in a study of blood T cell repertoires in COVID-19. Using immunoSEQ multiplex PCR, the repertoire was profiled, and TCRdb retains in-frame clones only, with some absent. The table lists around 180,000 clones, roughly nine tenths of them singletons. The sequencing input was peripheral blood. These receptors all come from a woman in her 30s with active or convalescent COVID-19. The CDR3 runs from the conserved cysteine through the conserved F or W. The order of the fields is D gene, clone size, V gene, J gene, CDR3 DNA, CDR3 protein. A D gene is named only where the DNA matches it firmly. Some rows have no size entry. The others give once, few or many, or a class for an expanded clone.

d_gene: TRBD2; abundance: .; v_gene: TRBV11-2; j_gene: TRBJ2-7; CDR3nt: TGTGCCAGCAGCGACCGCGCTAGCGGGACCTACGAGCAGTACTTC; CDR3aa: CASSDRASGTYEQYF
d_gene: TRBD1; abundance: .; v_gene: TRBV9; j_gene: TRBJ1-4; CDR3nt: TGTGCCAGCAGCGTAACAGGGGACCCCAATGAAAAACTGTTTTTT; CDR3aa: CASSVTGDPNEKLFF
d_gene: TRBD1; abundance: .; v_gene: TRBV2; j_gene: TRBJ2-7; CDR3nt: TGTGCCACGCTGACGGGACAGAGATTTTACGAGCAGTACTTC; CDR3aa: CATLTGQRFYEQYF
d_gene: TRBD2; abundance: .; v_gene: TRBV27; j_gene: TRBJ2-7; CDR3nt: TGTGCCAGCAGGGGACTAGCGGGAGGGCCGTACTACGAGCAGTACTTC; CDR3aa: CASRGLAGGPYYEQYF
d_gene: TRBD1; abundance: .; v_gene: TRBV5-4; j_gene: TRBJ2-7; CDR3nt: TGTGCCAGCAGCCCCGTAGGGACAGGGCACTACGAGCAGTACTTC; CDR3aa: CASSPVGTGHYEQYF
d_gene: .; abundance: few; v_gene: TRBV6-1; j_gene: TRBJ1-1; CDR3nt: TGTGCCAGCAGTGAAACCCGACATCCGAACACTGAAGCTTTCTTT; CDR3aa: CASSETRHPNTEAFF
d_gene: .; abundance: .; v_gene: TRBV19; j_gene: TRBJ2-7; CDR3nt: TGTGCCAGGCCCGGGACTTCCTCCTACGAGCAGTACTTC; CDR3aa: CARPGTSSYEQYF
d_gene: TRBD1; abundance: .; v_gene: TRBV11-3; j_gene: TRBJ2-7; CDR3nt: TGTGCCAGCAGCTTAGAGACCGGGACAGGGACTTCCTACGAGCAGTACTTC; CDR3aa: CASSLETGTGTSYEQYF
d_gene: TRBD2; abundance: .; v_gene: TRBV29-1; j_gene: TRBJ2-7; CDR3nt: TGCAGCGTTGGCGGGAGCTCCTACGAGCAGTACTTC; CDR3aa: CSVGGSSYEQYF
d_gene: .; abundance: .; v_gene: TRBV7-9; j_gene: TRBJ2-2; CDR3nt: TGTGCCAGCAGACATAAATTAACGGGGAAAACGACCGGGGAGCTGTTTTTT; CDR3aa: CASRHKLTGKTTGELFF